Included here is one TCR beta chain sequence, with context. This CDR3 region has 15 residues. Per germline, CDR1 SGHVS and CDR2 FNYEAQ. The V and J ends lost 6 bases and 5 bases, in that order; junction bases with no gene match: 5. The data were obtained in a study of T cell changes during pregnancy in multiple sclerosis. Some clones are missing from TCRdb's copy, which holds only in-frame ones; the method was immunoSEQ multiplex PCR. The sample has around 92,000 clones, about 93% seen once. Sequences were derived from peripheral blood, sampled after pregnancy. This sequence joins TRBV7-6 and TRBJ2-1; TRBD2 agrees at 12 bases. The clonotype comes from a female donor with multiple sclerosis, enrolled in a pregnancy study. The CDR3 nucleotides read TGTGCCAGCAGGTTACTAGCGGGAGGCCACAATGAGCAGTTCTTC. Translated, it gives CASRLLAGGHNEQFF.